This T cell receptor beta chain was profiled in a study of siplizumab effects on memory and regulatory T cells. As for this clone: Its cognate antigen is unknown.

TCRdb's table, derived via immunoSEQ multiplex PCR, lists solely in-frame clones and lacks some. This sample has some 96,000 clones; 91% occur once, and the top ten carry over 0.12%. Germline loops: CDR1 SQVTM, CDR2 ANQGSEA. The V end was cut by 5 bases, the J end by 4 bases, with 14 bases between. The CDR3 is made up of 13 amino acids. Whole-study findings and limits: A minor fraction of alloreactive clones, and no more, mapped to unstimulated subsets. It was not possible to assign a naive or memory phenotype to roughly 80-97% of proliferating CD4+ or CD8+ clones. In the presence of siplizumab, alloreactive sequences traceable to unstimulated CD4+ memory cells were significantly reduced. Proliferating Tregs in siplizumab cultures were never verified as suppressive.

This TCR was recovered from a human donor in good health. The sample comprised CD4+ T cells sorted from blood. This chain joins TRBV29-1 and TRBJ2-5; D may match TRBD1 or TRBD2 (5 bases each). The CDR3 DNA reads as TGCAGCGTTCTCGGGACGCTGGGAGAGACCCAGTACTTC. Translated: CSVLGTLGETQYF.